The T cell receptor (beta chain) described here comes from a study of blood T cell repertoires in COVID-19. Study summary: The origin of the acute and convalescent COVID-19 samples was the United States, Italy and Spain. T cells, B-cell-depleted T cells, or PBMCs provided the cDNA or gDNA that served as material.

Germline CDR1 is GTSNPN and CDR2 is SVGIG (reference sequence). Deletions cut 4 bases from V and 0 bases from J, with 10 bases between. There are 15 residues in the CDR3. Study processing details: Quantification of nucleated cells was approximated via reference gene primer amplification. Assay used: immunoSEQ multiplex PCR; TCRdb lists only in-frame clones, some missing. Clone size and V and J calls were adopted from that table, with D and trimming inferred from the DNA. The repertoire holds roughly 200,000 clones, with 89% as singletons. This sequence was found in a middle-aged man with acute or convalescent COVID-19. The chain combines TRBV30 with TRBJ1-6; D uncertain. Sequencing was carried out using peripheral blood. CDR3 nucleotides: TGTGCCTGGATAGAGGGAAGCTCCTATAATTCACCCCTCCACTTT. Translation gives CAWIEGSSYNSPLHF.